This note documents a single TCR beta chain sequence. V was pared by 1 base and J by 6 bases, with 13 bases between. This CDR3 spans 15 amino acids. CDR1 is SGHTA and CDR2 is FQGNSA in the germline V gene. Authors' processing steps: The assay estimated nucleated cells by amplifying reference gene primers. The table came from immunoSEQ multiplex PCR; TCRdb's copy has only in-frame clones and leaves some out. From that table come the V and J calls and clone size; the DNA was used to work out D and trimming. The top ten clones hold 15% to 20% of a sample with 200,000 to 250,000 clones, 84% of them seen once. This sample is part of a study of blood T cell repertoires in COVID-19. The overall study: Acute-phase and convalescent COVID-19 samples originated in the United States, Italy and Spain. From T cells, B-cell-depleted T cells, or PBMCs came the material, which was cDNA or gDNA.

This clonotype originated in a woman older than 75 with active or convalescent COVID-19. V and J are TRBV7-2 and TRBJ2-1; D may be TRBD1 (6 bases). The source material was peripheral blood. CDR3 nucleotides: TGTGCCAGCAGCTTAGACAGGGCTGTAGTCAATGAGCAGTTCTTC. Its protein is CASSLDRAVVNEQFF.